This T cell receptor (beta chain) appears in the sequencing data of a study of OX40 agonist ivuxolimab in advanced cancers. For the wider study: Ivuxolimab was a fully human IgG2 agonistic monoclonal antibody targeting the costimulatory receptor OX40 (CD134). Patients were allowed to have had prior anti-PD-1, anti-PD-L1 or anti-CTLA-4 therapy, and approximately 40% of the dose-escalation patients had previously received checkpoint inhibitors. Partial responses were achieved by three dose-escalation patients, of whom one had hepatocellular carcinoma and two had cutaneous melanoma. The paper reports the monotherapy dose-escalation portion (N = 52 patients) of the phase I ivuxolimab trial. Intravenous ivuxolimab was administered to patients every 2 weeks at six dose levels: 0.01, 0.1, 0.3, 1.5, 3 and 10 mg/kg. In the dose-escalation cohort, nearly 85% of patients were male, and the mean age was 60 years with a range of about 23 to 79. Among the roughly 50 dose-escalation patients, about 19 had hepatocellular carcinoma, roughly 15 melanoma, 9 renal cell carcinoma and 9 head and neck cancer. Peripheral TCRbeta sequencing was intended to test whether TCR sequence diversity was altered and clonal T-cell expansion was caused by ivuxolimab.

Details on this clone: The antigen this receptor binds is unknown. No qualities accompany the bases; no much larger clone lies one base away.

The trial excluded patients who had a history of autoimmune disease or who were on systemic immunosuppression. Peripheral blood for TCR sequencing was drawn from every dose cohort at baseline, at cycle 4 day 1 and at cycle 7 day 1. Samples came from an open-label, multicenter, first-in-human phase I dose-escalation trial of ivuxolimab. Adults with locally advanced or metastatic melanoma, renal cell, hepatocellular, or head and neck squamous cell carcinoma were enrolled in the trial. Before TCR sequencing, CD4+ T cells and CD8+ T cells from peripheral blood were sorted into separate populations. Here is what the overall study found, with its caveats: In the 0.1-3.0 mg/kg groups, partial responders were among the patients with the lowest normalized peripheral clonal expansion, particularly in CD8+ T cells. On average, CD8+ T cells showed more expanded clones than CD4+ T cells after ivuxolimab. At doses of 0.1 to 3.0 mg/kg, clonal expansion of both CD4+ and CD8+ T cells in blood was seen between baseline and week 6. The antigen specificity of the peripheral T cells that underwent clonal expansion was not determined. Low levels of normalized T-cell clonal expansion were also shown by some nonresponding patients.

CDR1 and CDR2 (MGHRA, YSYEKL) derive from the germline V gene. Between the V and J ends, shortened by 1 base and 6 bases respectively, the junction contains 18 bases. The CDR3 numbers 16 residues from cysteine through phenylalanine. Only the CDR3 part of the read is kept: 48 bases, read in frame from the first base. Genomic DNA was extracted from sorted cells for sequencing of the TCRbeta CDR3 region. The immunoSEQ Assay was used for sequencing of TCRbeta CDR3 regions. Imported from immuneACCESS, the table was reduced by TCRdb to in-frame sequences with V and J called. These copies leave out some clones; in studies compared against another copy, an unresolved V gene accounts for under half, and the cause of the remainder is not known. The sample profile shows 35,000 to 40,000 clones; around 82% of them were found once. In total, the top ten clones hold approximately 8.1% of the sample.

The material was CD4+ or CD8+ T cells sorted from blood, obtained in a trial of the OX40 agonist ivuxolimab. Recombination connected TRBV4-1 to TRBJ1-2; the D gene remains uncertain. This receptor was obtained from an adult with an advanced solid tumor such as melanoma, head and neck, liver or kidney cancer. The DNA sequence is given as TGCGCCAGCAGCCAAGTACTACAGCGGGGTGTCCATGGCTACACCTTC. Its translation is CASSQVLQRGVHGYTF.